The present T cell receptor (beta chain) was sequenced within a study of T cell changes during pregnancy in multiple sclerosis. Measured with immunoSEQ multiplex PCR; TCRdb has only the in-frame clones, and not every one. The sample lists about 110,000 clones, 92% occurring once. Trimming stripped 0 bases from V and 4 bases from J, with 21 bases between. Germline lookup yields CDR1 SQVTM and CDR2 ANQGSEA. The CDR3 is made up of 17 amino acids. This material consisted of peripheral blood, taken in the third trimester of pregnancy. The sequence was collected from a female donor in good health, enrolled as a control in a pregnancy study. This chain joins TRBV29-1 and TRBJ1-2; a possible D gene is TRBD1 (6 bases). This chain's CDR3 is CSVEDPRSQGLPYGYTF. The DNA of the CDR3 is TGCAGCGTTGAAGATCCACGATCTCAGGGGCTTCCCTATGGCTACACCTTC.